These 3 T cell receptor beta chains share one sample of origin, sequenced in a study of beta chain features in type 1 diabetes. The study, taken as a whole, reports: Type 1 diabetes patients had moderately but significantly shorter TCRB CDR3s in all four CD4+ subsets.

Every bit of the isolated RNA underwent reverse transcription, so sequencing read expressed TCRB transcripts. Libraries were prepared by immunoSEQ multiplex PCR; TCRdb keeps only in-frame clonotypes and omits some of them. Among around 25,000 clones listed, about 69% were seen once. These TCRs' antigens remain unknown. Sequenced input: Tregs from blood. These receptors all stem from a man aged 18 to 29 with type 1 diabetes.

This clone was recorded a few times. V and J are TRBV10-3 and TRBJ2-3; the match to TRBD2 covers 7 bases. Germline V gene sequence: CDR1 ENHRY, CDR2 SYGVKD. V lost 6 bases, J lost 0 bases, and 3 bases stayed unmatched. The length of the CDR3 is 14 residues. For the CDR3, the DNA is TGTGCCATCAGCGAAGCGGGGAGCACAGATACGCAGTATTTT. Protein: CAISEAGSTDTQYF.

The chain is built from TRBV28 and TRBJ2-2, with 8 bases matching TRBD2. V shed 4 bases and J 3 bases; nucleotides not matched to a gene: 4. This CDR3 spans 15 amino acids. CDR1 is MDHEN, CDR2 SYDVKM, per germline. The CDR3 sequence: CASSYRGGYTGELFF. CDR3 DNA sequence: TGTGCCAGCAGTTACCGGGGGGGGTACACCGGGGAGCTGTTTTTT. The full variable domain, completed using reference TRBV28 and TRBJ2-2, is DVKVTQSSRYLVKRTGEKVFLECVQDMDHENMFWYRQDPGLGLRLIYFSYDVKMKEKGDIPEGYSVSREKKERFSLILESASTNQTSMYLCASSYRGGYTGELFFGEGSRLTVL.

Only a few counts were recorded for this clone. The chain employs TRBV6-5 and TRBJ2-7; TRBD1 is a possible D gene (6 bases). Trimming stripped 6 bases from V and 0 bases from J, with 15 bases between. Germline V lookup: CDR1 MNHEY, CDR2 SVGAGI. The CDR3 contains 15 residues. Written as DNA, the CDR3 is TGTGCCAGCAGCCGAAGCTGGGACAACTCCTACGAGCAGTACTTC. Its translation: CASSRSWDNSYEQYF.